This section outlines one T cell receptor beta chain sequence together with its context. This clonotype appeared many times. The specificity of this receptor is unknown. Base qualities are missing; no much larger clone stands one base away. This entry belongs to a study of early T cells in non-severe SARS-CoV-2 infection (dated by TCRdb to the early 2020s). With regard to the full study: Because TCR sequencing was done on bulk RNA from unsorted whole blood, the alpha and beta chains could not be paired. The study at large found these results: VDJdb matching was skewed toward anti-spike CD8 responses and likely underestimated virus-specific expansions by missing private and CD4 specificities.

A case-control design nested within a healthcare worker cohort in London, UK, was used, with weekly nasopharyngeal swab PCR tests and blood sampling performed. Between 23 and 31 March 2020, the week of the UK lockdown, healthcare workers were enrolled and then followed up weekly for as long as 16 weeks. The library was made by 5' RACE. The sequencer was a NextSeq 500. To correct for sequencing error and PCR bias, the TCR library protocol tagged individual cDNA molecules with unique molecular identifiers. Both TCR alpha and beta chains were sequenced, and tight co-correlation was observed between alpha and beta sequence abundances in each sample. The study's own analysis went as follows. Decombinator V4 was used to annotate the V gene, J gene and CDR3 of the TCR sequences. Expanded TCRs were defined as changing significantly between any two time points under a Poisson model with p below 0.0001. TCR abundances were normalised to the total number of TCRs sequenced per sample and were expressed as counts per million. MAIT TCRs were defined by TRAV1-2 paired with TRAJ12, TRAJ20 or TRAJ33, and iNKT TCRs by TRAV10 paired with TRAJ18. VDJdb, accessed on 1 November 2021, was searched for TCRs annotated for CMV, EBV and SARS-CoV-2, and TCRs annotated for more than one antigen were excluded. The raw public data were reprocessed by TCRdb itself: fastp quality trimming at Q25, MiXCR clonotype calling, in-frame beta chains only. CDR3 protein sequences are deduplicated, and each keeps its most common genes and DNA. The V and J calls reflect TCRdb's pipeline rather than the authors' work. This sample gives 20,000 to 25,000 distinct CDR3 sequences in total; approximately 5.1% of them show up just once. The top ten hold about 7% of the sample.

V is shortened by 8 bases, J by 0 bases, and the region joining them spans 11 bases. The germline V gene (reference sequence) gives CDR1 as SEHNR and CDR2 as FQNEAQ. The CDR3 runs 14 amino acids, cysteine and phenylalanine included. This entry keeps only the CDR3 DNA: 42 bases, framed from base 1. The sequence was obtained from an adult who was a healthcare worker with PCR-confirmed SARS-CoV-2 infection or an uninfected control (not recorded which). Sequencing was done on a sample of whole blood. This chain is built from TRBV7-9 and TRBJ2-1, with a weak D call of TRBD2 (5 bases match). The DNA sequence is TGTGCCAGCCATTCCGGGGACTCCTACAATGAGCAGTTCTTC. It specifies CASHSGDSYNEQFF. Supplemented by the reference TRBV7-9 and TRBJ2-1 proteins around the CDR3, the complete variable domain is DTGVSQNPRHKITKRGQNVTFRCDPISEHNRLYWYRQTLGQGPEFLTYFQNEAQLEKSRLLSDRFSAERPKGSFSTLEIQRTEQGDSAMYLCASHSGDSYNEQFFGPGTRLTVL.